A single T cell receptor (beta chain) is shown here with its context. Its cognate antigen has yet to be identified. Base qualities are not recorded, but no much larger clone differs from it by a single base. Library preparation employed the immunoSEQ multiplex PCR assay. A mixture of 60 forward primers for TCR Vbeta segments and 13 reverse primers for TCR Jbeta segments was used in the multiplex PCR. The CDR3 region of rearranged TCR beta genes was amplified from genomic DNA by a multiplex PCR assay. On the Illumina HiSeq System, the amplified TCR beta libraries were sequenced as 87-base-pair reads. The authors' pipeline ran thus. A later analysis tallied about 77 million unique TCR beta chains across the 666 repertoires, and some 12 million of those chains were shared by two or more donors. Raw reads were error-corrected and collapsed into unique sequences by a nearest-neighbor algorithm in which closely related sequences were merged to remove PCR and sequencing errors. Alignment of CDR3 sequences to IMGT reference sequences was used to assign V, D and J gene segments. For a sequence to be retained, a match of at least six nucleotides was required to both a V gene segment and a J gene segment. Rearrangements were classified as productive when the CDR3 lacked stop codons and remained in frame with V and J, and all other rearrangements were classified as non-productive. CDR3 was defined according to IMGT convention as the region running from the second conserved V-encoded cysteine to the conserved J-encoded phenylalanine. The earlier analysis of 587 of the donors excluded sequences that lacked an unambiguous match to a single V gene segment. An earlier analysis of 550 to 650 of the donors classified V segments as functional when productive rearrangements were above 56.7% and as segregating when the standard deviation between donors was above 5%. A statistical classification framework was built to diagnose cytomegalovirus status from the catalog of TCR beta chain sequences. In a later analysis, TCR nucleotide sequences were compared against IMGT/GENE-DB human TR gene sequences so that V and J genes could be assigned. In a later analysis, CDR3 sequences and most-parsimonious VDJ recombination scenarios were assigned using the TCRdist pipeline. A later analysis defined each TCR beta chain by its CDR3 amino acid sequence plus V-gene family, and excluded reads lacking a unique V-gene family. As a way to deal with suspected cross-contamination and a sequencing artifact, a later analysis dropped 500 to 700 nucleotide sequences that were highly shared and had low generation probability. For each public chain, a later analysis derived a clonal expansion index from normalized ranks of inferred template counts within each repertoire. Generation probabilities in a later analysis came from a VDJ recombination model fitted to out-of-frame rearrangements, and those results were checked against IGoR. In a later analysis, TCR-TCR, TCR-HLA and TCR-CMV co-occurrence was scored with hypergeometric tests, and a repertoire-size bias correction was applied to TCR pairs. A later analysis estimated false discovery rates by permuting HLA or CMV assignments 20 times. In a later analysis, co-occurring TCRs were grouped using DBSCAN, and TCRdist sequence similarity was added for clustering within HLA-allele-positive subsets. Co-occurrence clustering excluded repertoires with fewer than 30,000 or more than 120,000 public chains, plus five with anomalous nucleotide sharing. Entries here come from immuneACCESS through TCRdb and include only in-frame sequences with V and J called. Some clones fail to appear in such tables; in the studies checked, an unresolved V gene covers under half of the shortfall, and the cause of the remainder is unknown. For V, J and clone size, that table is used; D and trimming come from the DNA. The sample yields 120,000 to 150,000 clones; 80% were counted once. 2% to 2.5% of the sample comes from the top ten.

This sample was included in a study of cytomegalovirus exposure and HLA in healthy donors (dated by TCRdb to the late 2010s). About the study as a whole: An earlier analysis of approximately 640 of the donors reported more than 250 Gb of sequence data and some 100 million unique TCR beta sequences from approximately 180 million T cells. A later analysis re-examined previously published TCR beta repertoires from roughly 720 donors and added high-resolution HLA genotyping to investigate patterns of TCR occurrence. Roughly 310 gigabases of sequencing data and approximately 80 million unique TCR sequences were included in an early release covering under 650 HLA-typed donors. A later genetic analysis took genome-wide SNP genotypes for about three fifths of the roughly 700 donors and used that subset as a discovery cohort. Rather than drawing on any new phenotypic data, the later analysis identified candidate immune exposures from TCR beta sequences and the way those sequences occurred across donors. Among the approximately 430 genotyped donors, roughly 80% belonged to the genetic ancestry cluster associated with self-reported Caucasian donors. HLA typing included class I and class II loci at four-digit resolution. The number of donors typed differed by locus, with about 629-630 for A, B, C, DRB1 and DQB1, roughly 520 for DQA1, nearly 610 for DPA1, and some 470 for DPB1. Donor age, sex, ethnicity and CMV serostatus were compiled together with the repertoire data. An earlier analysis of fewer than 750 of the donors used high-throughput TCR beta sequencing to judge whether each TCR beta V gene segment behaved as functional or pseudogenic. Among around 400 genotyped donors of the cohort, an average of around 250,000 unique TCR beta nucleotide sequences was sequenced per donor, of which roughly 17% were non-productive. Four or five DR-DQ haplotypes were handled as single units for association and clustering, since linkage in the cohort was strong. In addition to the first cohort of about 650 subjects, a separate validation cohort of 130 or so different subjects was used. The study was designed to test whether signatures of past pathogen exposure could be identified by cataloging public T cell receptors. Every discovery cohort repertoire had been produced on one sequencing platform. The study combined high-throughput TCR immunosequencing, statistical association of individual TCRs with disease status, and machine learning to predict cytomegalovirus infection status. The study profiled the T cell repertoires of fewer than 850 subjects by immunosequencing and related them to cytomegalovirus serostatus. General study outcomes and caveats: A few of the identified cytomegalovirus-associated TCR beta chains were confirmed in vitro to be specific for cytomegalovirus antigens. A later analysis reported that several top co-occurrence clusters appeared linked to parvovirus B19, influenza, CMV and Epstein-Barr virus. In a later analysis, some 17,000 TCR beta sequences were associated with specific HLA alleles at a false discovery rate of 0.05. V-gene and J-gene trimming of TCR beta chains was associated with a missense DCLRE1C variant in a later genetic analysis, and the association was replicated in an independent cohort. A later analysis found that most CMV-associated TCR beta chains appeared HLA-restricted, with HLA associations seemingly driven largely by CMV exposure. Broadly in line with IMGT annotations, most TCR beta V segments showed up in productive rearrangements about 87% or about 30% of the time in an earlier analysis of approximately 640 of the donors. According to a later genetic analysis, donors in an Asian-associated ancestry cluster had fewer N-insertions in productive TCRs than the approximately 670-donor mean. Because some donors lacked HLA typing at each locus, the association tests relied only on the typed subset. The sequencing pipeline was judged likely to have produced a cluster of highly shared sequence variants as a technical artifact. In a later analysis, HLA-associated TCR beta chains were found to be more clonally expanded and to have lower generation probabilities than equally common non-associated chains. The cohort was sequenced for TCR beta chains only, and without alpha or paired-chain data the features that could be detected were limited. According to a later analysis, TCR association rates differed among HLA loci, with DRB1 alleles showing the most associated TCRs and HLA-C alleles showing the fewest. Strong co-occurrence of HLA alleles, especially DR and DQ, made assigning TCR associations to individual alleles difficult. Immune exposure information for the cohort was limited to CMV serostatus. In both the original and validation cohorts, the classifier was reported to diagnose cytomegalovirus status with high specificity and sensitivity. Some IMGT-functional V segments, including TRBV6-2 and TRBV6-3, could not be told apart with the 87-base-pair reads, so those segments were excluded. The authors suggested that the approach could potentially be generalized to other disease states and immunological phenotypes. The study gave a list of around 170 TCR beta chains associated with cytomegalovirus. The presence/absence analyses assumed that sequencing depth was roughly uniform across donors, and that assumption may not be true. The earlier analysis of around 600 of the donors excluded approximately 17 rarely observed V segments, including chromosome 9 orphons, because counts were too low. While some public TCRs were present in many individuals, most TCR sequences turned up only very rarely across donors. Correlated functional status among segregating V segments might be attributable to linkage disequilibrium, but an unknown experimental factor could not be ruled out. A further reported finding was that TCR beta sequences accurately predicted the HLA-A and HLA-B alleles for most subjects in the first cohort.

CDR3 length: 15 amino acids, cysteine to phenylalanine. Only CDR3 DNA remains: 45 bases, in frame from the first base. The germline V gene (reference sequence) sets CDR1 to SEHNR and CDR2 to FQNEAQ. After removal of 5 bases from V and 2 bases from J, the junction retains 7 bases not matched to a gene. The cohort comprised around 690 healthy bone marrow donors. Cohort members were all nominally healthy when sampled, although unrecorded immune exposures were likely present. The donor tested CMV seronegative, placing the donor among the 350 to 400 seronegative members of the cohort. A peripheral blood sample was collected from each donor, and TCR beta sequencing was performed on peripheral blood mononuclear cells. The Qiagen DNeasy Blood Extraction Kit was used to extract genomic DNA from the blood cell samples.

The chain is assembled from TRBV7-9 and TRBJ2-5, and TRBD1 matches 8 of the central bases. The sample comprised PBMCs. This clonotype was sampled from a man aged 25-40 years in good health and CMV-seronegative. The CDR3 region: CASSAGTGEQETQYF. The sequenced DNA: TGTGCCAGCAGCGCCGGGACAGGAGAACAAGAGACCCAGTACTTC.